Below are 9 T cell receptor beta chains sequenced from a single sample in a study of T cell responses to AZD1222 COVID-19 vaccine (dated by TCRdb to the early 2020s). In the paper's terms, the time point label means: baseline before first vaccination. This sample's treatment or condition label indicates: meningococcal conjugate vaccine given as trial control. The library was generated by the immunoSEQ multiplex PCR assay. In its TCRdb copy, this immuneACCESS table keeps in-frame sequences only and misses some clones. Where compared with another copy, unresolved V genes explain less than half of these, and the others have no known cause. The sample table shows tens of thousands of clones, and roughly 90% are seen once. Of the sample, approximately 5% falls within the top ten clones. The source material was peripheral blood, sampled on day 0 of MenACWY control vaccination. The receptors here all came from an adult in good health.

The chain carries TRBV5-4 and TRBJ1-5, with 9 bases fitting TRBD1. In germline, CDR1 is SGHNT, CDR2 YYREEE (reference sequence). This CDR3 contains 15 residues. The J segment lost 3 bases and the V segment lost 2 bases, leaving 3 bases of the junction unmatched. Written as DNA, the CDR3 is TGTGCCAGCAGCTTCGGGACAGGGCTCAATCAGCCCCAGCATTTT. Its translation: CASSFGTGLNQPQHF.

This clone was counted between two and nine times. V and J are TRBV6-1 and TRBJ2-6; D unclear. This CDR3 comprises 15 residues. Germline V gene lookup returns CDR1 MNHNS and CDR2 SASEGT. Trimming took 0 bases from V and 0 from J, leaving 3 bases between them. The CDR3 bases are TGTGCCAGCAGTGAAGCAAGCTCTGGGGCCAACGTCCTGACTTTC. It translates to CASSEASSGANVLTF.

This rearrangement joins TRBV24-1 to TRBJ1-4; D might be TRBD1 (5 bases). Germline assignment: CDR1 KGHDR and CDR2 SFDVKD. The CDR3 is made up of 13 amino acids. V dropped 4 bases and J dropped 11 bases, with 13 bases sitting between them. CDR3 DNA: TGTGCCACCAGTGACCCGTTGGGGCGGAAACTGTTTTTT. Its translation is CATSDPLGRKLFF.

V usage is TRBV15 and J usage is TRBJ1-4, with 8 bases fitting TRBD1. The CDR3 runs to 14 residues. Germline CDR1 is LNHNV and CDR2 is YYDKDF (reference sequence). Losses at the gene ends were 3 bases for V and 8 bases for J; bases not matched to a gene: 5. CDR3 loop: CATSRQGAREKLFF. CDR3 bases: TGTGCCACCAGCAGGCAGGGGGCGAGGGAAAAACTGTTTTTT.

The DNA for the CDR3 is TGTGCCAGCAGCGGCTATAGCGGGAGACTTAGCACAGATACGCAGTATTTT. This encodes CASSGYSGRLSTDTQYF. The chain combines TRBV9 with TRBJ2-3; 9 bases are a match to TRBD2. The V gene end was trimmed by 3 bases and the J gene end by 0 bases; junction bases not matched to a gene: 8. Germline CDR1 and CDR2: SGDLS and YYNGEE. The CDR3 consists of 17 residues.

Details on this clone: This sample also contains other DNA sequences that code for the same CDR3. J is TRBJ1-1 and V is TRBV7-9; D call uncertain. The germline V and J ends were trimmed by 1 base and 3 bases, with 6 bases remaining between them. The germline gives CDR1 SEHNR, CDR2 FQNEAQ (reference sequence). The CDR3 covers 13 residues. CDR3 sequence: CASSLVVDTEAFF. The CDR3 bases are TGTGCCAGCAGCTTAGTTGTAGACACTGAAGCTTTCTTT.

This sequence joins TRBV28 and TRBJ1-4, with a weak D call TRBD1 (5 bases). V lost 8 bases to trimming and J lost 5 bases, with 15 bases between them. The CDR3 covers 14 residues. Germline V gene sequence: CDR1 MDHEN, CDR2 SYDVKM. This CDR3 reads CASLNGGLNEKLFF. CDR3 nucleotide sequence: TGTGCCAGCCTAAACGGGGGTCTGAATGAAAAACTGTTTTTT.

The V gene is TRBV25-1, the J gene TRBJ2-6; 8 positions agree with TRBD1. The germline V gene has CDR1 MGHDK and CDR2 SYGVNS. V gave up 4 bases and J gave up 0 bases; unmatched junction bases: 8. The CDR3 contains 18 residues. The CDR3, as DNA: TGTGCCAGCAGTGGCCGGGACAGGAGGAACTCTGGGGCCAACGTCCTGACTTTC. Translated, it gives CASSGRDRRNSGANVLTF. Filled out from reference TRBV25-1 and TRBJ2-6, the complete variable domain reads EADIYQTPRYLVIGTGKKITLECSQTMGHDKMYWYQQDPGMELHLIHYSYGVNSTEKGDLSSESTVSRIRTEHFPLTLESARPSHTSQYLCASSGRDRRNSGANVLTFGAGSRLTVL.

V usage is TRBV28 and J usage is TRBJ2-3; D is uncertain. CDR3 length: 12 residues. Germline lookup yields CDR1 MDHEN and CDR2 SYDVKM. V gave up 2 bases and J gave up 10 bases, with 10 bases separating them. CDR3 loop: CASSLAGRAQYF. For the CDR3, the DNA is TGTGCCAGCAGTTTAGCCGGGCGTGCGCAGTATTTT.